Reported below is one TCR beta chain. Its specificity is not known. One entry per CDR3 protein results from TCRdb running MiXCR on the reads. The sample records fewer than 65,000 distinct CDR3 sequences, about 18% being singletons. From germline, CDR1 is MNHGY and CDR2 SAAAGT. This CDR3 spans 16 amino acids. The V gene end was trimmed by 7 bases and the J gene end by 5 bases; junction bases not matched to a gene: 9. The data derive from a study of T cell repertoires in cytomegalovirus infection. About the research overall: The authors used CMV epitopes that were HLA-C-restricted (recently identified) and HLA-B-restricted (well studied). Based on public TCR beta signatures, there were indications of CMV infection and of a matching HLA type. Findings of the study overall: Adding up the frequency of public TCR beta families identified people who carried CMV plus the relevant HLA. CMV-specific HLA-C-restricted TCR beta clonotypes dominated the ex vivo response.

The chain links TRBV6-8 to TRBJ2-2, with 11 positions matching TRBD2. The sample here was CD8+ T cells from cultured PBMCs, taken from culture after CMV antigen stimulation. This clonotype was sampled from a human donor in good health (CMV status not recorded). Some clones in this sample may be carry-over from other donors' samples. The CDR3 here is CASTKLAGEGTGELFF. Written as DNA, the CDR3 is TGTGCCAGCACCAAACTAGCGGGAGAGGGAACCGGGGAGCTGTTTTTT.